These 5 T cell receptor beta chains originate from one sample sequenced in a study of technical replicates of blood from several donors. TCRdb's copy holds only in-frame clones and misses some; the assay was immunoSEQ multiplex PCR. The repertoire has 80,000 to 95,000 clones, just over 95% of them found once; the top ten carry about 0.31%. The specimen sequenced was T cells isolated from PBMCs. The origin of the receptors is a human donor in good health.

This clone was recorded once. The gene calls are TRBV6-1 and TRBJ2-1; D possibly corresponds to TRBD2 (6 bases). CDR1 and CDR2 (germline): MNHNS, SASEGT. The CDR3 runs 13 residues. With 5 bases removed from V and 4 bases from J, the gap between germline ends came to 9 bases. Written as DNA, the CDR3 is TGTGCCAGCAGTTTACTAGCTTACAATGAGCAGTTCTTC. Protein product: CASSLLAYNEQFF.

The chain couples TRBV15 to TRBJ1-5; D is ambiguous. V was trimmed by 0 bases and J by 4 bases, leaving 13 bases between them. Germline V gene data show CDR1 as LNHNV and CDR2 as YYDKDF (reference sequence). The length of the CDR3 is 16 residues. CDR3 in amino acids: CATSRDLAGSNQPQHF. The CDR3 DNA reads TGTGCCACCAGCAGAGATTTGGCGGGGTCTAATCAGCCCCAGCATTTT.

The chain employs TRBV4-2 and TRBJ2-1; 8 positions match TRBD2. This CDR3 is 15 amino acids long. V dropped 1 base and J dropped 2; count of bases not matched to a gene: 1. Looked up from germline, CDR1 is LGHNA and CDR2 is YNFKEQ. The DNA for the CDR3 is TGTGCCAGCAGCCAAGTTAGCGGGACCTACAATGAGCAGTTCTTC. Translating it yields CASSQVSGTYNEQFF.

The V call is TRBV4-2, the J call TRBJ2-7; 7 bases are shared with TRBD2. The J segment lost 5 bases and the V segment lost 5 bases, leaving 9 bases of the junction unmatched. Per the germline V gene, CDR1 is LGHNA and CDR2 is YNFKEQ. The CDR3 spans 14 residues. The CDR3 bases are TGTGCCAGCAGCACCCTAGCCCGGGGGGACGAGCAGTACTTC. Translating it yields CASSTLARGDEQYF.

V is TRBV6-1 and J is TRBJ1-2; D is perhaps TRBD1 (6 bases). This CDR3 has 16 residues. Trimming stripped 0 bases from V and 5 bases from J, with 16 bases between. Germline loops: CDR1 MNHNS, CDR2 SASEGT. The CDR3 nucleotides are TGTGCCAGCAGTGAAGCGCTTCAGGGGTCAGGATATGGCTACACCTTC. Protein: CASSEALQGSGYGYTF.